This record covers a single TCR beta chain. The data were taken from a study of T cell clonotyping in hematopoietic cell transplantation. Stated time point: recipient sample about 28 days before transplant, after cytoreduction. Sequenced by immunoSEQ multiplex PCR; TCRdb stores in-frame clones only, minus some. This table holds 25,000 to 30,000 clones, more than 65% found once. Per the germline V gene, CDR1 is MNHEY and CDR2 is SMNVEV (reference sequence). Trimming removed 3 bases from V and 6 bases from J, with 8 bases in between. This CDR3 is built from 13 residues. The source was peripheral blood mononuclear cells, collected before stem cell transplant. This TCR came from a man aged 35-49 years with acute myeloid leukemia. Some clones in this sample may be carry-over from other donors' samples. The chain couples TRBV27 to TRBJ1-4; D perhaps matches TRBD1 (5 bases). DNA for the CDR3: TGTGCCAGCAGTTTCGGGGGGGATGAAAAACTGTTTTTT. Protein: CASSFGGDEKLFF.